Given below is one TCR beta chain in context. The V end lost 5 bases, the J end lost 0 bases, and 16 bases lay between the germline ends. CDR1 is KGHSH, CDR2 LQKENI, per germline. The CDR3 loop spans 16 amino acids. The entry originates in a study of blood T cell repertoires in COVID-19. Looking at the study overall: In each case, the material was cDNA or gDNA derived from T cells, B-cell-depleted T cells, or PBMCs.

Seattle researchers signed up patients amid active infection and tracked them longitudinally. Original analysis: Reference gene primer amplification gave estimated nucleated cell counts. Libraries were prepared by immunoSEQ multiplex PCR; TCRdb keeps only in-frame clonotypes and omits some of them. V, J and clone size are taken as reported in that table, and D and trimming were inferred from the DNA itself. The repertoire includes some 130,000 clones, approximately 90% of them detected once, and less than 4.5% sits in the top ten. The TCR sequence derives from a man aged 60 to 75 with COVID-19, enrolled during active disease. The material sequenced was peripheral blood. The rearrangement uses TRBV18 and TRBJ1-1; perhaps TRBD1 as D (5 bases). CDR3 DNA: TGTGCCAGCTCATTAGGGCAGGGACTCATGAACACTGAAGCTTTCTTT. Amino acid sequence: CASSLGQGLMNTEAFF. Looking up the rest from reference TRBV18 and TRBJ1-1 gives the full variable domain: NAGVMQNPRHLVRRRGQEARLRCSPMKGHSHVYWYRQLPEEGLKFMVYLQKENIIDESGMPKERFSAEFPKEGPSILRIQQVVRGDSAAYFCASSLGQGLMNTEAFFGQGTRLTVV.